This TCR beta chain was identified during a study of T cell repertoires in cytomegalovirus infection. The CDR3 totals 12 residues. Germline V gives CDR1 DFQATT, CDR2 SNEGSKA (reference sequence). Trimming took off 5 bases at V and 5 bases at J, with 12 bases between the two ends. TCRdb re-derived calls from the reads in MiXCR, one entry per CDR3 protein. There are 310,000 or so distinct CDR3 sequences in the sample; about 23% occur only once, and approximately 15% lies in the top ten. The sample was PBMCs. The TCR sequence derives from a human donor in good health (CMV status not recorded). Some clones in this sample may be carry-over from other donors' samples. This chain connects TRBV20-1 to TRBJ2-5; D is ambiguous. The CDR3 DNA sequence: TGCAGTGCTTTGGGGTCGAGGGAGACCCAGTACTTC. Protein sequence: CSALGSRETQYF.